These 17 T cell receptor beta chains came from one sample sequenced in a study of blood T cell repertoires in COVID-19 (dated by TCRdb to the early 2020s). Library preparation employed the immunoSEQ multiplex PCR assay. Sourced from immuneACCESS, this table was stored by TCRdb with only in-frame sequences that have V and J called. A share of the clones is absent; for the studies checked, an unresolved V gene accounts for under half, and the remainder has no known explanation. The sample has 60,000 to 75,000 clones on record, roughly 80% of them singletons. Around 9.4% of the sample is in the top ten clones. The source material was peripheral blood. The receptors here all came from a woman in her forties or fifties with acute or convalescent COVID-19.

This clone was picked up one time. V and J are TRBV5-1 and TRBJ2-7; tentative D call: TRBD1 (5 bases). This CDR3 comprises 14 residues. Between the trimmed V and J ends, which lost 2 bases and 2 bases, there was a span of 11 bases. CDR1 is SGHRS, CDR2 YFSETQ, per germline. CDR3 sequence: CASSFTGGAYEQYF. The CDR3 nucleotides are TGCGCCAGCAGCTTCACAGGTGGAGCCTACGAGCAGTACTTC.

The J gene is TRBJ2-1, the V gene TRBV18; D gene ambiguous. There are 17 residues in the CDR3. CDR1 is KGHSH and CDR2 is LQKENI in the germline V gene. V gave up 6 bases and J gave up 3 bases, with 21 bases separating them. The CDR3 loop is CASSDWVLAVSYNEQFF. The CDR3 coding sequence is TGTGCCAGCTCCGACTGGGTTCTGGCGGTAAGCTACAATGAGCAGTTCTTC.

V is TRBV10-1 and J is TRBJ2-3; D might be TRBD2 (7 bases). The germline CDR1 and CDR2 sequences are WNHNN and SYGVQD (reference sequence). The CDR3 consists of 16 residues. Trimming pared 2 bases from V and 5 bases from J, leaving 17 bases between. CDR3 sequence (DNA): TGCGCCAGCAGTGAGCCGGGGGGCCGTTCGGAAGATACGCAGTATTTT. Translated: CASSEPGGRSEDTQYF.

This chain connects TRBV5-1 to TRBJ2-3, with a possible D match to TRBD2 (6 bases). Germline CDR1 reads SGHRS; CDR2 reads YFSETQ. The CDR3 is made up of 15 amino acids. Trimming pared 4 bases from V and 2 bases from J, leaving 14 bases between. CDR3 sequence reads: CASSPGLTHTDTQYF. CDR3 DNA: TGCGCCAGCAGCCCGGGACTGACTCACACAGATACGCAGTATTTT. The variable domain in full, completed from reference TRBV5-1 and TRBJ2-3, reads KAGVTQTPRYLIKTRGQQVTLSCSPISGHRSVSWYQQTPGQGLQFLFEYFSETQRNKGNFPGRFSGRQFSNSRSEMNVSTLELGDSALYLCASSPGLTHTDTQYFGPGTRLTVL.

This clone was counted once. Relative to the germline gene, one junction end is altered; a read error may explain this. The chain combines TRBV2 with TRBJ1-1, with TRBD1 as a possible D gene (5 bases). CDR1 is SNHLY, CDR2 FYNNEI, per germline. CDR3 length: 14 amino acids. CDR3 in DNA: TGTGCCACCAGTACGGGGGGGGGAAACACTGAAGCTTTCTTT. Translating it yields CATSTGGGNTEAFF.

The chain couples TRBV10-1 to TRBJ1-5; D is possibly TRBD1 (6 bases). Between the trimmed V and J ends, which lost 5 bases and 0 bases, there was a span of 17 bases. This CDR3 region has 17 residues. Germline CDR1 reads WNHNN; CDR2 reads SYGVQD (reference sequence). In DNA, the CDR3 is TGCGCCAGCAGTAATAACGGGACATCATATAGCAATCAGCCCCAGCATTTT. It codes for CASSNNGTSYSNQPQHF.

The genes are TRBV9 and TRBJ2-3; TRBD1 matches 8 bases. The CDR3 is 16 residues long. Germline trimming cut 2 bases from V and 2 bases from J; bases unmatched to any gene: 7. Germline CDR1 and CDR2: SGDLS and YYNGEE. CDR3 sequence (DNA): TGTGCCAGCAGCGTCCGGGACAGGATTATCACAGATACGCAGTATTTT. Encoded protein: CASSVRDRIITDTQYF.

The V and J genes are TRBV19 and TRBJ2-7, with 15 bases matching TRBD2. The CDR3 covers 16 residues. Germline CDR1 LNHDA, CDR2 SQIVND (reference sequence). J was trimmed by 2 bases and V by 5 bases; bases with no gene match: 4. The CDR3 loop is CASSPRTSGRAYEQYF. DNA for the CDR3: TGTGCCAGTAGTCCCAGGACTAGCGGGAGGGCCTACGAGCAGTACTTC.

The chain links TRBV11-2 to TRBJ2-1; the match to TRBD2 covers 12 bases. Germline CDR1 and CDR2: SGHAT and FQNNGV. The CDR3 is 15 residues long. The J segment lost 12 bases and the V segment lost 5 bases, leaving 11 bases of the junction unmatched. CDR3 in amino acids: CASSTTSGGNTVQFF. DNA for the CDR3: TGTGCCAGCAGCACGACTAGCGGGGGCAACACAGTGCAGTTCTTC.

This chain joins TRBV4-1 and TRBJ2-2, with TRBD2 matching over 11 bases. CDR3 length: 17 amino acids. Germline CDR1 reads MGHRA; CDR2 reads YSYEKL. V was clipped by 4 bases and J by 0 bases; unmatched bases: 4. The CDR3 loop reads CASSRGLAGSNTGELFF. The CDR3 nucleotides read TGCGCCAGCAGCCGTGGACTAGCGGGCTCGAACACCGGGGAGCTGTTTTTT.

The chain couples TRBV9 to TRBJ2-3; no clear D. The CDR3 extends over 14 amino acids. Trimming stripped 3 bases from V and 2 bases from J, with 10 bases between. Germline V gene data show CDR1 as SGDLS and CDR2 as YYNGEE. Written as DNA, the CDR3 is TGTGCCAGCAGCGCCCAGATTAACACAGATACGCAGTATTTT. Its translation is CASSAQINTDTQYF. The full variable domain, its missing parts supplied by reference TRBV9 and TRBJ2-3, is DSGVTQTPKHLITATGQRVTLRCSPRSGDLSVYWYQQSLDQGLQFLIQYYNGEERAKGNILERFSAQQFPDLHSELNLSSLELGDSALYFCASSAQINTDTQYFGPGTRLTVL.

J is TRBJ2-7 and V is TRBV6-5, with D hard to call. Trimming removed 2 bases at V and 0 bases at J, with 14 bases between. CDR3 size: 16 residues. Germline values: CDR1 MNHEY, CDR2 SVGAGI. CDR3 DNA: TGTGCCAGCAGTTACCTATACAGTCCCGACTCCTACGAGCAGTACTTC. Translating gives CASSYLYSPDSYEQYF.

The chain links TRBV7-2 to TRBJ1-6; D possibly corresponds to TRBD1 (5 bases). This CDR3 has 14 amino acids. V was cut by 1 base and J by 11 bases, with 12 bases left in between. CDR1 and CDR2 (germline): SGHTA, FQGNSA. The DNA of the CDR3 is TGTGCCAGCAGCTTAGTCGGGGGAGATACACCCCTCCACTTT. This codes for CASSLVGGDTPLHF.

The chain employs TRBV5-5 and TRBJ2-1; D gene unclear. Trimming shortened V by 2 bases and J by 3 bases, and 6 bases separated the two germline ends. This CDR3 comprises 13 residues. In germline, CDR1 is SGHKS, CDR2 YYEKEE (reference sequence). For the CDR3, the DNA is TGTGCCAGCAGCTTCGCCAGCTACAATGAGCAGTTCTTC. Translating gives CASSFASYNEQFF.

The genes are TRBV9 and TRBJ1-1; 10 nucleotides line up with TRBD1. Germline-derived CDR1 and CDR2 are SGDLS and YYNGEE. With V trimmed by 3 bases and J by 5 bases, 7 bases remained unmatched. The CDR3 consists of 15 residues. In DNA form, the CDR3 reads TGTGCCAGCAGCGCGATCGGACAGGGGGGTACTGAAGCTTTCTTT. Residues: CASSAIGQGGTEAFF.

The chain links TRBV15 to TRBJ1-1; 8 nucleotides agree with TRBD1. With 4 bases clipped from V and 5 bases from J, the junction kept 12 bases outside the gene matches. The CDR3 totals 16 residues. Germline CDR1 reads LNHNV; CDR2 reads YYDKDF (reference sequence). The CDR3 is CATSKDRGRTGTEAFF. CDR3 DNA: TGTGCCACCAGCAAAGACAGGGGACGAACGGGTACTGAAGCTTTCTTT.

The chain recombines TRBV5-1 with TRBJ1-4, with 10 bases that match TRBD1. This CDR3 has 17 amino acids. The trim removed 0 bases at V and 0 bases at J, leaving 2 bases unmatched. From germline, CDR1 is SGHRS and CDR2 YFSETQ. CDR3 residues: CASSLAGTGATNEKLFF. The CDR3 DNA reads TGCGCCAGCAGCTTGGCCGGGACAGGGGCAACTAATGAAAAACTGTTTTTT.